This T cell receptor (beta chain) was identified during a study of T-cell reconstitution after alpha-beta-depleted transplantation in children. Study-level results: Some patients' high day-60 TCRbeta diversity was attributed to recipient cells surviving conditioning. There were reportedly several hundred expanded graft clones from which alpha-beta T cells came about two months after transplant. Newly generated T cells supplied most T-cell counts and diversity one year post-transplant.

As concerns this clonotype: Its matching antigen is unknown.

Germline V gives CDR1 MDHEN, CDR2 SYDVKM. This CDR3 has 16 residues. Trimming cost V 7 bases and J 2 bases, with 17 bases left between them. During its preparation, the TCRbeta library received unique molecular identifiers. TCRdb re-analysed the PCR reads in MiXCR, keeping a single row per CDR3 protein. The sample holds 300,000 to 400,000 distinct CDR3 sequences, around 15% seen once. The source is a male patient aged 2 to 9 who had a stem cell transplant for acute lymphoblastic leukemia, so the T cells may come from the graft donor. Specimen: PBMCs, mostly from graft donor cells, collected 360 days after TCRalphabeta/CD19-depleted stem cell transplant. The chain employs TRBV28 and TRBJ2-2; TRBD1 might be the D (5 bases). The CDR3 loop is CASTPGPGLNTGELFF. The CDR3 nucleotides are TGTGCCAGCACCCCAGGCCCAGGGTTAAACACCGGGGAGCTGTTTTTT.